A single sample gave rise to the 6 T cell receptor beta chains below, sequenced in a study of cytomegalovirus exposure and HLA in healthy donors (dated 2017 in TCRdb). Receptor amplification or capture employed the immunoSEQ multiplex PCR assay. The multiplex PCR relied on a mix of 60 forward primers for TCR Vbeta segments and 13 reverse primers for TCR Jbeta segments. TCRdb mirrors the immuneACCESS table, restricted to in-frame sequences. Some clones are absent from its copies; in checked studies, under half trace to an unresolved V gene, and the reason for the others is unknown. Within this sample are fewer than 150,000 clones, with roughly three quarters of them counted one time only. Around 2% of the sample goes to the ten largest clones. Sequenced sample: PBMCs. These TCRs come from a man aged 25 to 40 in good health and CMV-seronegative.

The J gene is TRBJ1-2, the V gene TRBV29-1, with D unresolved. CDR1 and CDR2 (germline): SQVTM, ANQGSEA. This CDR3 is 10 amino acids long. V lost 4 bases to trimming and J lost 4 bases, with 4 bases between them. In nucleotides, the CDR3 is TGCAGCGTTGGAGGCTATGGCTACACCTTC. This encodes CSVGGYGYTF. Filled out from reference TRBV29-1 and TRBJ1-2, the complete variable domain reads SAVISQKPSRDICQRGTSLTIQCQVDSQVTMMFWYRQQPGQSLTLIATANQGSEATYESGFVIDKFPISRPNLTFSTLTVSNMSPEDSSIYLCSVGGYGYTFGSGTRLTVV.

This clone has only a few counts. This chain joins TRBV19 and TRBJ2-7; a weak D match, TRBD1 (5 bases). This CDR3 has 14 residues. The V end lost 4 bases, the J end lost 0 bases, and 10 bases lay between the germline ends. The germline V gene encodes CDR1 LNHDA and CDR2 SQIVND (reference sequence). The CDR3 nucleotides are TGTGCCAGTAGTAAAAGGACACGCTCCTACGAGCAGTACTTC. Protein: CASSKRTRSYEQYF.

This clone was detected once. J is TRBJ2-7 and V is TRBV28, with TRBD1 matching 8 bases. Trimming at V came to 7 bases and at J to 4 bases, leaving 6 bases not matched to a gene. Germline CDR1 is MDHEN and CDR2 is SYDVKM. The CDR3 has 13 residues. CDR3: CASTSGGKYEQYF. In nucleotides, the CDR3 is TGTGCCAGCACGTCAGGGGGCAAATACGAGCAGTACTTC.

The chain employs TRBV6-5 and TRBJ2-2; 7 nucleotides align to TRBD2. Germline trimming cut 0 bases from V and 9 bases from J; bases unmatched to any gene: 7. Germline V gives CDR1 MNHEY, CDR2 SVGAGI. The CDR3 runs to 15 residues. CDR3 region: CASSYSTGGTRELFF. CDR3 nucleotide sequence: TGTGCCAGCAGTTACTCGACGGGAGGAACCCGGGAGCTGTTTTTT.

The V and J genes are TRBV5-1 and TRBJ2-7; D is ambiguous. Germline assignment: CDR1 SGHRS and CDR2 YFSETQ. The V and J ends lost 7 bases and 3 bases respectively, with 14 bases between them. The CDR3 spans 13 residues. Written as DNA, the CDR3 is TGCGCCAGCCTGACTGGTTCCTACTACGAGCAGTACTTC. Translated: CASLTGSYYEQYF.

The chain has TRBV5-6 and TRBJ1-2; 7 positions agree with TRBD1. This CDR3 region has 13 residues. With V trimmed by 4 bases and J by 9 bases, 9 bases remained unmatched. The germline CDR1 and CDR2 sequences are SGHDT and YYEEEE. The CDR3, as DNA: TGTGCCAGCAGCGTAGGACAGGCCCTTAGCTACACCTTC. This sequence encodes CASSVGQALSYTF. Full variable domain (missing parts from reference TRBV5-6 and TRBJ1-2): DAGVTQSPTHLIKTRGQQVTLRCSPKSGHDTVSWYQQALGQGPQFIFQYYEEEERQRGNFPDRFSGHQFPNYSSELNVNALLLGDSALYLCASSVGQALSYTFGSGTRLTVV.